The entry below describes one TCR beta chain. The antigen is unknown. From CD4+ cells came CD45RA+ naive and CD45RA-negative memory subsets. The entry originates in a study of shared clonotypes between healthy human individuals. Study-level points and caveats: It was the non-shared clonotypes that had lower generation probabilities than clonotypes shared by all four donors. In a few donors, around 4.5% of naive CD4 clonotypes appeared in common.

The CDR3 contains 14 residues. Libraries were prepared by immunoSEQ multiplex PCR; TCRdb keeps only in-frame clonotypes and omits some of them. In the table there are approximately 1.5 million clones, nearly 99% of which are singletons. Sequencing input: naive CD4+ T cells sorted from blood. As to subset: CD45RA+ positively selected. The source is a man aged 25 to 40 in good health. V is TRBV21-1 and J is TRBJ2-1; the listed D gene, TRBD1, was not tested against the DNA. TRBV21-1 is noted as a pseudogene. CDR3 residues: CASSWGQVYNEQFF. As DNA, the CDR3 is TGTGCCAGCAGTTGGGGACAGGTATACAATGAGCAGTTCTTC.